This T cell receptor (beta chain) stems from a study of T cell repertoires in cytomegalovirus infection. Study details: Matching HLA type, along with CMV infection, was indicated by public TCR beta signatures.

There are a few counts of this clonotype. Antigen: not known. Each CDR3 protein is one row after TCRdb ran MiXCR on the reads. Of hundreds of thousands of distinct CDR3 sequences in the sample, approximately 31% were seen once. Per germline, CDR1 DFQATT and CDR2 SNEGSKA (reference sequence). The CDR3 extends over 15 amino acids. The V gene lost 0 bases and the J gene lost 9 bases, with 20 bases spanning the gap. The receptor comes from a human donor in good health (CMV status not recorded). Some clones in this sample may be carry-over from other donors' samples. The chain joins TRBV20-1 to TRBJ2-5; the D gene could be TRBD1 or TRBD2 (5 bases each). The sequencing used cultured CD8+ T cells from PBMCs, collected from culture after CMV antigen stimulation. The CDR3 DNA reads as TGCAGTGCTAGAGACCGGCTGGGACCGCTTGTAGCCCAGTACTTC. It is translated as CSARDRLGPLVAQYF.